One T cell receptor beta chain is described in this entry. TCRdb keeps only in-frame clones here, not all; method: immunoSEQ multiplex PCR. Of some 73,000 clones in the sample, 90% to 95% are singletons; the top ten hold about 4.3%. The data are from a study of technical replicates of blood from a few donors. The CDR3 is 14 amino acids. The ends lost 6 bases at V and 7 bases at J; junction bases unmatched: 7. Germline V gives CDR1 ENHRY, CDR2 SYGVKD. What was sequenced was PBMCs. The J gene is TRBJ2-2, the V gene TRBV10-3; TRBD1 aligns across 8 bases. This TCR derives from a human donor in good health. Some clones in this sample may be carry-over from other donors' samples. CDR3 sequence reads: CAIRGQGRGGELFF. The CDR3 bases are TGTGCCATCAGAGGACAGGGTCGGGGCGGGGAGCTGTTTTTT.